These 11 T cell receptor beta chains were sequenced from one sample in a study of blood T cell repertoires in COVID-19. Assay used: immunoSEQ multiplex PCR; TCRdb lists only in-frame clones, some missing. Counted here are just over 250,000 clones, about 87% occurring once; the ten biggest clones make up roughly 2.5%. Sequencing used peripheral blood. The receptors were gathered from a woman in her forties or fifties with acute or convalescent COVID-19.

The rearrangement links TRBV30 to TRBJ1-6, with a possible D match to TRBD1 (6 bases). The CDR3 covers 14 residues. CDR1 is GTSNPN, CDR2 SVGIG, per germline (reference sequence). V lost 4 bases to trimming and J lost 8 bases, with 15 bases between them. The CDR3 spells CAWTPPYRDSPLHF. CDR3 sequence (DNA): TGTGCCTGGACCCCCCCGTACAGGGATTCACCCCTCCACTTT.

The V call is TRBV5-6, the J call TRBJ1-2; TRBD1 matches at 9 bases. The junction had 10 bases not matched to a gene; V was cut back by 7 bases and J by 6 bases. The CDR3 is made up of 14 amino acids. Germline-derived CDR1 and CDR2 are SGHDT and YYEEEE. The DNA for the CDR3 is TGTGCCAGCCGTTTGCCCGGGACAGGGAATGGCTACACCTTC. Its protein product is CASRLPGTGNGYTF. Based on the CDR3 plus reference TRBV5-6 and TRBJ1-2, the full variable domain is DAGVTQSPTHLIKTRGQQVTLRCSPKSGHDTVSWYQQALGQGPQFIFQYYEEEERQRGNFPDRFSGHQFPNYSSELNVNALLLGDSALYLCASRLPGTGNGYTFGSGTRLTVV.

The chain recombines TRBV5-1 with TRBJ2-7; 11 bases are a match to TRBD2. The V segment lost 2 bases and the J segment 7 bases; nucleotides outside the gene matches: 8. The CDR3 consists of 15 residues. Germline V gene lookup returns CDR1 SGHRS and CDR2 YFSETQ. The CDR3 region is CASSLLAGGRGEQYF. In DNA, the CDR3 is TGCGCCAGCAGCTTATTAGCGGGAGGGCGGGGGGAGCAGTACTTC.

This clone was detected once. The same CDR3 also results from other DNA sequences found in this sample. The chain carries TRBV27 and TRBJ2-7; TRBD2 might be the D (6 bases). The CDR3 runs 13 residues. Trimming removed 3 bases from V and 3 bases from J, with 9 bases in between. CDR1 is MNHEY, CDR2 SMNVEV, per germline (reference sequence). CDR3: CASSLGGGYEQYF. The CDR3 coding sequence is TGTGCCAGCAGTTTGGGGGGAGGCTACGAGCAGTACTTC.

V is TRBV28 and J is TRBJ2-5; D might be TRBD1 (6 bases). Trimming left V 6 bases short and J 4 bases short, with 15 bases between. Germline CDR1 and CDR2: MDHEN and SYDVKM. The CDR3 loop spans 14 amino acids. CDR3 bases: TGTGCCAGCAGCCTAGGGGGACGGTTAGAGACCCAGTACTTC. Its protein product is CASSLGGRLETQYF.

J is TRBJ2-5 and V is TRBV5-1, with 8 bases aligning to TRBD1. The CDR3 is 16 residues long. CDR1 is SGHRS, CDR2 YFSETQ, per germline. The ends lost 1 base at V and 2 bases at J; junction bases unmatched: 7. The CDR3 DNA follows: TGCGCCAGCAGCTTGAGTGGCAGGGGGCGGCAAGAGACCCAGTACTTC. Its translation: CASSLSGRGRQETQYF.

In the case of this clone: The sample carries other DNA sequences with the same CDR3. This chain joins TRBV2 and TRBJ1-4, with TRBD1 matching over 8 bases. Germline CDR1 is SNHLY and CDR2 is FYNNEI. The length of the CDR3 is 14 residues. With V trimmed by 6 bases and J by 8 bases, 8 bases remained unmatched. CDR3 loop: CASRAGTGGEKLFF. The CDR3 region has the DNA TGTGCCAGCAGGGCCGGGACAGGAGGAGAAAAACTGTTTTTT.

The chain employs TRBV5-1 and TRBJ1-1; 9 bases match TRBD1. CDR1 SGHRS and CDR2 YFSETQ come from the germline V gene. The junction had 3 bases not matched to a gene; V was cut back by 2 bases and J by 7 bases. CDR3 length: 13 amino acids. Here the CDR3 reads CASSLQGADEAFF. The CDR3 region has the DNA TGCGCCAGCAGCTTACAGGGGGCGGATGAAGCTTTCTTT.

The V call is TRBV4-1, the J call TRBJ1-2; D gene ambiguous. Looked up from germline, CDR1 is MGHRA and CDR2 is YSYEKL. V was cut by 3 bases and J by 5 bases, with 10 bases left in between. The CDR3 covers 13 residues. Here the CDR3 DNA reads TGCGCCAGCAGCCAGGGAGGGTTGTATGGCTACACCTTC. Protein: CASSQGGLYGYTF.

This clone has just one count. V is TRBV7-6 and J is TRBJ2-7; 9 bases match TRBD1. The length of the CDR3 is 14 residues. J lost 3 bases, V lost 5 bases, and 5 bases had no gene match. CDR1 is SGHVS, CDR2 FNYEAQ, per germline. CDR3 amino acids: CASSQGGQGYEQYF. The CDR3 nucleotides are TGTGCCAGCAGCCAGGGGGGACAGGGCTACGAGCAGTACTTC.

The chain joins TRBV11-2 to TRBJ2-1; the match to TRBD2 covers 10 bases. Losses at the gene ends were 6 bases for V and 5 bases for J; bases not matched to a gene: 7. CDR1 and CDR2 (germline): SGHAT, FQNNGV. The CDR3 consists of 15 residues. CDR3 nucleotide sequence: TGTGCCAGCAGACCTCCTAGCGGGAGTCACAATGAGCAGTTCTTC. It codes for CASRPPSGSHNEQFF.